This T cell receptor (beta chain) was sequenced during a study of OX40 agonist ivuxolimab in advanced cancers. Study at large: The diagnoses of dose-escalation patients were hepatocellular carcinoma, melanoma, renal cell or head and neck cancer. Study conclusions and caveats: Fewer expanded clones were found on average in CD4+ than in CD8+ T cells.

TCRdb's copy holds only in-frame clones and misses some; the assay was immunoSEQ multiplex PCR. The data show some 80,000 clones, nearly 95% seen once. Germline CDR1 is MGHRA and CDR2 is YSYEKL. Trimming removed 3 bases at V and 2 bases at J, with 7 bases between. The CDR3 extends over 14 amino acids. On this clone itself: Its antigen is unknown.

This TCR came from an adult with an advanced solid tumor such as melanoma, head and neck, liver or kidney cancer. The starting material was CD4+ or CD8+ T cells sorted from blood, obtained in a trial of the OX40 agonist ivuxolimab. The rearrangement uses TRBV4-1 and TRBJ2-2; D call uncertain. The CDR3 nucleotides read TGCGCCAGCAGCCATGGACCAAACACCGGGGAGCTGTTTTTT. This encodes CASSHGPNTGELFF.